This T cell receptor beta chain was found in a study of Graves' ophthalmopathy and Graves' hyperthyroidism. TCR beta CDR3 regions were amplified from RNA transcripts. First-round RT-PCR with HTBI primers preceded a second-round multiplex PCR. MiXCR, run by TCRdb on the multiplex PCR reads, gives a single entry per CDR3 protein. Among 900,000 to 1,200,000 distinct CDR3 sequences listed, about 35% were seen once. This clonotype was seen a few times. V was cut by 0 bases and J by 4 bases, with 7 bases left in between. The length of the CDR3 is 13 residues. CDR1 and CDR2 from the germline V gene are SQVTM and ANQGSEA.

This chain links TRBV29-1 with TRBJ1-5; weak D call: TRBD1 (5 bases). The source is an adult man with Graves' hyperthyroidism. Source material: peripheral blood or thyroid tissue (not recorded which). The CDR3 DNA reads TGCAGCGTTGAAGAGGGGGGGAATCAGCCCCAGCATTTT. It is translated as CSVEEGGNQPQHF.